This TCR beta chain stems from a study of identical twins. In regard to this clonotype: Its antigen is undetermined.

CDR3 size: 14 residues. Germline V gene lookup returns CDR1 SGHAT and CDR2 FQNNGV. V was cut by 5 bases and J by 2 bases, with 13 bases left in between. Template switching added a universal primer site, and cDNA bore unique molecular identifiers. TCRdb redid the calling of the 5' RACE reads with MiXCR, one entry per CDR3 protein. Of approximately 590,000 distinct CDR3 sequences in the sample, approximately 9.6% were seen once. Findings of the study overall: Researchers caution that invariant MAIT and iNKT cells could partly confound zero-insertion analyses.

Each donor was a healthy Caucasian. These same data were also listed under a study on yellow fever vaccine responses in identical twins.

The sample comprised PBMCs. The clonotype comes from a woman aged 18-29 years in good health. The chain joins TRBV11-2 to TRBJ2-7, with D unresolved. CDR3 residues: CASSRRQYPYEQYF. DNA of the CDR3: TGTGCCAGCAGCCGCCGCCAGTACCCCTACGAGCAGTACTTC.